This T cell receptor beta chain was identified during a study of Ad26.COV2.S vaccination and SARS-CoV-2 variants. Assay used: immunoSEQ multiplex PCR; TCRdb lists only in-frame clones, some missing. The sample yields over 400,000 clones, about 90% seen once. Treatment here: 15 to 20 received Ad26.COV2.S at low or high dose, single or two shots; several received placebo; per-sample allocation not given. Samples analyzed were those drawn on day 63 after the first vaccine or placebo injection. General observations from the study: It was found that vaccine and placebo recipients had similar non-spike TCR breadth. TCR breadth and depth estimates may have understated total T cell responses.

This clone showed up just once. What it binds is unknown. This receptor was identified in a person between 18 and 59 years old who received the Ad26.COV2.S COVID-19 vaccine or a placebo. This sample comprised peripheral blood, obtained in a trial of Ad26.COV2.S vaccine versus placebo.

This CDR3 reads CASSYTQGARTEAFF. CDR3 DNA: TGTGCCAGCAGCTACACACAGGGGGCTCGGACTGAAGCTTTCTTT. This chain joins TRBV6-5 and TRBJ1-1; the match to TRBD1 covers 9 bases. The CDR3 has 15 amino acids. After removal of 6 bases from V and 5 bases from J, the junction contained 10 bases not matched to a gene. Germline V lookup: CDR1 MNHEY, CDR2 SVGAGI.